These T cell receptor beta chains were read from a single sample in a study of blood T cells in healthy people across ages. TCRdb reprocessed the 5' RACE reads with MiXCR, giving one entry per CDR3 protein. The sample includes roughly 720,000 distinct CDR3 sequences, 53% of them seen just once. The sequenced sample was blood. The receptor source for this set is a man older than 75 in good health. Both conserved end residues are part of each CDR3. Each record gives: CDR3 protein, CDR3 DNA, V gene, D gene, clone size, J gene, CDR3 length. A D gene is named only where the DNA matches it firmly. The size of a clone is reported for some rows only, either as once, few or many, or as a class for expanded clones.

CDR3: CASSITVGGSPLHF
DNA: TGTGCCAGCAGCATCACAGTGGGGGGCTCACCCCTCCACTTT
V: TRBV7-3
D: .
size: few
J: TRBJ1-6
length: 14

CDR3: CASSYLLADNEQFF
DNA: TGTGCTAGCAGTTACCTACTGGCGGACAATGAGCAGTTCTTC
V: TRBV6-2/TRBV6-3
D: .
size: .
J: TRBJ2-1
length: 14

CDR3: CASSTWGQSNEQYF
DNA: TGTGCCAGCAGTACGTGGGGGCAGAGCAACGAGCAGTACTTC
V: TRBV27
D: .
size: .
J: TRBJ2-7
length: 14

CDR3: CASSSGQGNEQYF
DNA: TGTGCCAGCAGCTCAGGGCAGGGGAACGAGCAGTACTTC
V: TRBV7-3
D: .
size: few
J: TRBJ2-7
length: 13

CDR3: CSARVPGRRYAYF
DNA: TGCAGTGCTAGAGTCCCAGGGCGGAGATACGCGTATTTT
V: TRBV20-1
D: .
size: few
J: TRBJ2-3
length: 13

CDR3: CSVEVAGGRNEQFF
DNA: TGCAGCGTTGAAGTAGCGGGAGGTCGGAATGAGCAGTTCTTC
V: TRBV29-1
D: TRBD2
size: few
J: TRBJ2-1
length: 14

CDR3: CASRDLGNQPQHF
DNA: TGTGCCAGCAGGGACTTAGGCAATCAGCCCCAGCATTTT
V: TRBV2
D: .
size: .
J: TRBJ1-5
length: 13

CDR3: CASSPSGSRRDTIYF
DNA: TGTGCCAGCAGTCCCTCCGGGTCTCGTAGGGACACCATATATTTT
V: TRBV28
D: .
size: .
J: TRBJ1-3
length: 15

CDR3: CASSAAQAAGANVLTF
DNA: TGTGCCAGCAGCGCCGCACAGGCAGCGGGGGCCAACGTCCTGACTTTC
V: TRBV7-3
D: .
size: .
J: TRBJ2-6
length: 16

CDR3: CASGADFGLWGELFF
DNA: TGTGCCAGCGGGGCGGATTTTGGTTTGTGGGGGGAGCTGTTTTTT
V: TRBV6-1
D: .
size: .
J: TRBJ2-2
length: 15

CDR3: CASSYSGGAVDEQYF
DNA: TGTGCCAGCAGTTACTCGGGAGGAGCGGTCGACGAGCAGTACTTC
V: TRBV6-6
D: .
size: .
J: TRBJ2-7
length: 15

CDR3: CSVEEGVSEQFF
DNA: TGCAGCGTTGAAGAAGGGGTAAGTGAGCAGTTCTTC
V: TRBV29-1
D: .
size: .
J: TRBJ2-1
length: 12

CDR3: CASSLASGRDSYEQYF
DNA: TGTGCCAGCAGCTTAGCTAGCGGGAGGGACTCCTACGAGCAGTACTTC
V: TRBV7-8
D: TRBD2
size: .
J: TRBJ2-7
length: 16

CDR3: CASTLHLGGGYTF
DNA: TGTGCCAGCACCCTACATTTAGGGGGAGGCTACACCTTC
V: TRBV12-3/TRBV12-4
D: .
size: .
J: TRBJ1-2
length: 13

CDR3: CASSFGDGEQYF
DNA: TGTGCCAGCAGCTTTGGGGACGGAGAGCAGTACTTC
V: TRBV7-9
D: .
size: .
J: TRBJ2-7
length: 12

CDR3: CATAGTGLGYTF
DNA: TGTGCCACGGCCGGGACAGGGTTGGGCTACACCTTC
V: TRBV9
D: TRBD1
size: once
J: TRBJ1-2
length: 12

CDR3: CASRSPGNQETQYF
DNA: TGTGCCAGCAGATCCCCAGGGAATCAAGAGACCCAGTACTTC
V: TRBV27
D: .
size: .
J: TRBJ2-5
length: 14

CDR3: CSVRGAYEQYF
DNA: TGCAGCGTACGGGGCGCCTACGAGCAGTACTTC
V: TRBV29-1
D: .
size: many
J: TRBJ2-7
length: 11

CDR3: CATSREQGHIQYF
DNA: TGTGCCACCAGCAGAGAACAGGGACACATTCAGTACTTC
V: TRBV15
D: .
size: many
J: TRBJ2-4
length: 13

CDR3: CASSSALDIQYF
DNA: TGTGCCAGCAGCTCCGCCTTGGACATTCAGTACTTC
V: TRBV6-2/TRBV6-3
D: .
size: few
J: TRBJ2-4
length: 12

CDR3: CASTEGGGVSEAFF
DNA: TGTGCCAGCACGGAGGGGGGAGGGGTTTCTGAAGCTTTCTTT
V: TRBV28
D: .
size: .
J: TRBJ1-1
length: 14

CDR3: CASSQYGTPGLANEQFF
DNA: TGTGCCAGCAGCCAATACGGGACCCCGGGACTAGCGAATGAGCAGTTCTTC
V: TRBV3-1
D: TRBD2
size: .
J: TRBJ2-1
length: 17

CDR3: CASEASGDTYEQYF
DNA: TGTGCCAGTGAGGCTAGCGGGGACACCTACGAGCAGTACTTC
V: TRBV27
D: TRBD2
size: .
J: TRBJ2-7
length: 14

CDR3: CASSLVGNREETQYF
DNA: TGTGCCAGCAGCTTAGTAGGCAACAGAGAAGAGACCCAGTACTTC
V: TRBV7-8
D: .
size: .
J: TRBJ2-5
length: 15

CDR3: CASSPRQAGGNEQFF
DNA: TGTGCCAGCAGTCCCCGGCAAGCTGGAGGGAATGAGCAGTTCTTC
V: TRBV6-2/TRBV6-3
D: .
size: .
J: TRBJ2-1
length: 15

CDR3: CASSQGHVSTEAFF
DNA: TGTGCCAGCAGCCAAGGCCATGTGAGCACTGAAGCTTTCTTT
V: TRBV3-1
D: .
size: .
J: TRBJ1-1
length: 14

CDR3: CASWKGGEPYNEQFF
DNA: TGTGCCAGCTGGAAAGGCGGAGAGCCCTACAATGAGCAGTTCTTC
V: TRBV2
D: .
size: .
J: TRBJ2-1
length: 15